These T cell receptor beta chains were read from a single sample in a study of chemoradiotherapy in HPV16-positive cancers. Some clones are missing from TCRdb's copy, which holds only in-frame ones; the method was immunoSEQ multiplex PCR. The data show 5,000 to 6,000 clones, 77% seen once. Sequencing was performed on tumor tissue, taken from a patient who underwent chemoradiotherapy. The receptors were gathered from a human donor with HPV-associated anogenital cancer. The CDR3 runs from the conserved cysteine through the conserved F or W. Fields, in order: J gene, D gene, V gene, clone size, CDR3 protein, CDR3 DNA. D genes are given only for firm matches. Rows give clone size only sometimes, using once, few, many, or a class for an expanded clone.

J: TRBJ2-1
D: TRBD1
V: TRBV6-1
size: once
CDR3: CASTYGTGDRDEQFF
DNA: TGTGCCAGCACATACGGGACAGGGGATAGGGATGAGCAGTTCTTC

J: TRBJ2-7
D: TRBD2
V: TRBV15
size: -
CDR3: CATSSPLGEGAYEQYF
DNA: TGTGCCACCAGCAGCCCCCTAGGGGAGGGTGCCTACGAGCAGTACTTC

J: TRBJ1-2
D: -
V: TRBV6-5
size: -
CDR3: CASSYEYGYTF
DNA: TGTGCCAGCAGTTACGAGTATGGCTACACCTTC

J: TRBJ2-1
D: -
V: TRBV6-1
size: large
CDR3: CASSEVAGNYNEQFF
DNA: TGTGCCAGCAGTGAAGTCGCGGGGAACTACAATGAGCAGTTCTTC

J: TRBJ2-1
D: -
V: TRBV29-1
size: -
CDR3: CSVEVWQGERSYNEQFF
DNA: TGCAGCGTTGAGGTCTGGCAGGGAGAGCGCTCCTACAATGAGCAGTTCTTC

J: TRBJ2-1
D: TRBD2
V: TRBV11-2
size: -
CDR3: CASSQRTSSYNEQFF
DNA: TGTGCCAGCAGCCAGAGGACTAGCTCCTACAATGAGCAGTTCTTC

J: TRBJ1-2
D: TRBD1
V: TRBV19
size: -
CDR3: CASSRDRGPGGYGYTF
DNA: TGTGCCAGTAGCAGGGACAGGGGGCCCGGTGGCTATGGCTACACCTTC

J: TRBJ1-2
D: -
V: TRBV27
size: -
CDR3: CASSPHRSGGYTF
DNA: TGTGCCAGCAGTCCCCATCGGTCGGGTGGCTACACCTTC

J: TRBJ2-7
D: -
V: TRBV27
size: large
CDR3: CASRDGTSYEQYF
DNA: TGTGCCAGCAGAGATGGGACATCCTACGAGCAGTACTTC

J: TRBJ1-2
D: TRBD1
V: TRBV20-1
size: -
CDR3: CSAGTGGGYTF
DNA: TGCAGTGCCGGGACAGGGGGCGGCTACACCTTC

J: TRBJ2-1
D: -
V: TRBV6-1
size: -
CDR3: CASSGTDYNEQFF
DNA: TGTGCCAGCAGTGGAACTGACTACAATGAGCAGTTCTTC

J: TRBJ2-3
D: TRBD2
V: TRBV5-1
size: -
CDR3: CASSKSSGSGADTQYF
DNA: TGCGCCAGCAGTAAGTCTAGCGGGAGTGGTGCAGATACGCAGTATTTT

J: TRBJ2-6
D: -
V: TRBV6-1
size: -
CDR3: CASSPRAWANVLTF
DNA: TGTGCCAGCAGTCCGCGGGCTTGGGCCAACGTCCTGACTTTC

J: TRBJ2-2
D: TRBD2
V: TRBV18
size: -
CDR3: CASSPPTRGDGELFF
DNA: TGTGCCAGCTCACCACCGACGCGGGGGGACGGGGAGCTGTTTTTT

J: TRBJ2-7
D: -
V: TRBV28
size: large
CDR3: CASSHGGEQYF
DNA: TGTGCCAGCAGTCATGGGGGCGAGCAGTACTTC

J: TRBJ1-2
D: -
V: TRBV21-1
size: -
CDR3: CASSDTGGLSDYGYTF
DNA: TGTGCCAGCAGCGACACTGGGGGCCTCTCGGACTATGGCTACACCTTC

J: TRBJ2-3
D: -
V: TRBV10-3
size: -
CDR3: CACRGAASSADTQYF
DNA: TGTGCCTGCCGGGGGGCAGCTTCTTCTGCAGATACGCAGTATTTT

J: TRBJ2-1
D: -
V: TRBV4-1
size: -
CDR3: CASSQDPSTVSYNEQFF
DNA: TGCGCCAGCAGCCAAGATCCGAGCACAGTCTCCTACAATGAGCAGTTCTTC

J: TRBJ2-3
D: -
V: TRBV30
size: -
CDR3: CAWSVGSLSSTDTQYF
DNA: TGTGCCTGGAGTGTAGGCAGCCTATCTAGCACAGATACGCAGTATTTT

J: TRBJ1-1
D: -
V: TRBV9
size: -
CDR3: CASSVAPENTEAFF
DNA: TGTGCCAGCAGCGTAGCCCCGGAGAACACTGAAGCTTTCTTT

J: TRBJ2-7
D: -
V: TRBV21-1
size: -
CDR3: CASSKRFSCGEF
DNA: TGTGCCAGCAGCAAAAGGTTTAGTTGTGGGGAATTC

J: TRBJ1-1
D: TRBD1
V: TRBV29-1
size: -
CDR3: CSAHRGVNTEAFF
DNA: TGCAGCGCCCACAGGGGAGTGAACACTGAAGCTTTCTTT

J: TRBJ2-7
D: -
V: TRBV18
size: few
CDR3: CASSDSASDEQYF
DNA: TGTGCCAGCTCAGATTCTGCTAGCGACGAGCAGTACTTC

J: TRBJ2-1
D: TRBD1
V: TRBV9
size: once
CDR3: CASSVAWSLGQGDYNEQFF
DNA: TGTGCCAGCAGCGTAGCCTGGTCTCTGGGACAGGGGGACTACAATGAGCAGTTCTTC

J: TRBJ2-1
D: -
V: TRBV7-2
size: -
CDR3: CASSLVGTRVNNEQFF
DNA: TGTGCCAGCAGCTTAGTCGGGACCCGAGTGAACAATGAGCAGTTCTTC

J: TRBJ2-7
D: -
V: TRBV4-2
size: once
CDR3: CASSQGPQGAYEQYF
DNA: TGTGCCAGCAGCCAAGGTCCGCAGGGCGCCTACGAGCAGTACTTC

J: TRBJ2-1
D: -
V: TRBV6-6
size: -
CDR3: CASGRGNEQFF
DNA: TGTGCCAGCGGACGCGGAAATGAGCAGTTCTTC

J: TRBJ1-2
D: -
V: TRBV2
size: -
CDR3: CASSYDGTYGYTF
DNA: TGTGCCAGCAGTTACGACGGCACCTATGGCTACACCTTC

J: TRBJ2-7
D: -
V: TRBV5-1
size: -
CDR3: CASRTGTGSYEQYF
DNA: TGCGCCAGCAGAACCGGGACTGGGTCCTACGAGCAGTACTTC

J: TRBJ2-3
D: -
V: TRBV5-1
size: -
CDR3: CASSLVAGSTDTQYF
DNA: TGCGCCAGCAGCTTGGTAGCCGGAAGCACAGATACGCAGTATTTT

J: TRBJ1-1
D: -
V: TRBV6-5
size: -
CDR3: CASSKRGGARYGFF
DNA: TGTGCCAGCAGTAAACGGGGAGGGGCGCGGTACGGTTTCTTT

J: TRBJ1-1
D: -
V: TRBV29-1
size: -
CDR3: CSVVVWGLHSLNTEAFF
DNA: TGCAGCGTTGTGGTTTGGGGGCTACACTCCTTAAACACTGAAGCTTTCTTT

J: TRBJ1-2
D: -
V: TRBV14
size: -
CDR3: CASSQEGKQDYYGYTF
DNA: TGTGCCAGCAGCCAAGAAGGGAAGCAGGACTACTATGGCTACACCTTC

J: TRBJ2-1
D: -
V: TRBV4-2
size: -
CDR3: CASSQAGSHEQFF
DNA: TGTGCCAGCAGCCAGGCGGGTTCACATGAGCAGTTCTTC

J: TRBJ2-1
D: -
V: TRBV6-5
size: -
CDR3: CASSQLGENEQFF
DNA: TGTGCCAGCAGTCAATTAGGAGAAAATGAGCAGTTCTTC

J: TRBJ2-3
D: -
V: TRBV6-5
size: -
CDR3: CASTDARPTDTQYF
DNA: TGTGCCAGCACGGACGCACGACCCACAGATACGCAGTATTTT

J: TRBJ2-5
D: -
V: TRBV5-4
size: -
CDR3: CASSRTGAQETQYF
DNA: TGTGCCAGCAGCCGCACCGGGGCACAAGAGACCCAGTACTTC

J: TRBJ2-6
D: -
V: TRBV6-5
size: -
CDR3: CASSIRDSGANVLTF
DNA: TGTGCCAGTTCGATTCGGGACTCAGGCGCCAACGTCCTGACTTTC

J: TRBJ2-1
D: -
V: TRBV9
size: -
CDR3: CASSPLLSSYNEQFF
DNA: TGTGCCAGCAGCCCCCTCCTAAGCTCCTACAATGAGCAGTTCTTC

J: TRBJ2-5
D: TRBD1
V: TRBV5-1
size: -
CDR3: CASSTGQSGETQYF
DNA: TGCGCCAGCAGCACGGGACAGTCGGGAGAGACCCAGTACTTC

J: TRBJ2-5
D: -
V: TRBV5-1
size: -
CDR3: CASSFSGGPAQETQYF
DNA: TGCGCCAGCAGCTTTTCCGGGGGGCCGGCCCAAGAGACCCAGTACTTC

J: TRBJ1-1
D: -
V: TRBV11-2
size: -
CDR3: CASSLLGNTEAFF
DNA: TGTGCCAGCAGCTTACTTGGGAACACTGAAGCTTTCTTT